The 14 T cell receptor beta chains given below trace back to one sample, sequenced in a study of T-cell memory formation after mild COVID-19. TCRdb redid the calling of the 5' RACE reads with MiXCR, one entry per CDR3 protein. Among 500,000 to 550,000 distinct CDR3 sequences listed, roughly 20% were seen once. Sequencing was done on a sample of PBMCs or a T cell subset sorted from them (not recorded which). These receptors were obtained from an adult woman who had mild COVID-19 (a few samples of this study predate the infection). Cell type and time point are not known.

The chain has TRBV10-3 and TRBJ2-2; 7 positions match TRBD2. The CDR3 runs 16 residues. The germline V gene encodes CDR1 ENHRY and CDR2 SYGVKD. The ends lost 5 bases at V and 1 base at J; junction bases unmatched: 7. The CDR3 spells CAISFAGVLNTGELFF. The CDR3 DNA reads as TGTGCCATCAGTTTCGCGGGGGTGTTGAACACCGGGGAGCTGTTTTTT.

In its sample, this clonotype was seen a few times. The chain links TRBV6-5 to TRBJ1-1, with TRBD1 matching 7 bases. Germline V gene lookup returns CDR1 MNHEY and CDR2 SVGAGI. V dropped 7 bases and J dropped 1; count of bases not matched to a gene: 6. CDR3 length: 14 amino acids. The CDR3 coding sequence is TGTGCCAGCATCTCCCGGGACAGGAACACTGAAGCTTTCTTT. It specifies CASISRDRNTEAFF.

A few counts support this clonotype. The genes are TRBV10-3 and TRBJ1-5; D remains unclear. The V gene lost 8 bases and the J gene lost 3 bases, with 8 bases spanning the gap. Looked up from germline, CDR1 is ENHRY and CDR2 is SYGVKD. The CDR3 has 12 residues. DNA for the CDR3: TGTGCCATCTCCGGTCCCAATCAGCCCCAGCATTTT. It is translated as CAISGPNQPQHF.

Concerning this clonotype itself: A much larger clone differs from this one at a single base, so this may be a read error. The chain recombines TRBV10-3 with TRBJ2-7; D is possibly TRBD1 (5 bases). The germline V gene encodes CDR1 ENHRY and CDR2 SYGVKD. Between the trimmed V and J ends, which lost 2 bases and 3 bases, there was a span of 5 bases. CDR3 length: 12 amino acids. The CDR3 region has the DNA TGTGCCATCAGTGAGAGGGGCTACGAGCAGTACTTC. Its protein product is CAISERGYEQYF.

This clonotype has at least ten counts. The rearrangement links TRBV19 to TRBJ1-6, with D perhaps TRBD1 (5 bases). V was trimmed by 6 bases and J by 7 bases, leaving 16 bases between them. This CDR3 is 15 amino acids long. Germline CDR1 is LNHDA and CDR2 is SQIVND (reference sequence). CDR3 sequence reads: CASSTFRDRNSPLHF. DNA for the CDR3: TGTGCCAGTAGCACCTTCAGGGACCGAAATTCACCCCTCCACTTT.

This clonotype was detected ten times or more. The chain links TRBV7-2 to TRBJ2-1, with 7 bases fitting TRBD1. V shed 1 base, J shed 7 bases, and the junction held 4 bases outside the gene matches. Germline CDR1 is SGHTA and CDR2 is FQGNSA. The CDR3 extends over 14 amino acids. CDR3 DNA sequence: TGTGCCAGCAGCTTAGGACAGGGTCGGAATGAGCAGTTCTTC. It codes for CASSLGQGRNEQFF.

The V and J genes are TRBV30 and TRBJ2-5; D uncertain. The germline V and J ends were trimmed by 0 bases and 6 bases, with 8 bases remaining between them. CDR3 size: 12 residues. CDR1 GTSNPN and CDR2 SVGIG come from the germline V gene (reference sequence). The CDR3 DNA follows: TGTGCCTGGAGTGTACGTTGGCAGACCCAGTACTTC. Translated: CAWSVRWQTQYF.

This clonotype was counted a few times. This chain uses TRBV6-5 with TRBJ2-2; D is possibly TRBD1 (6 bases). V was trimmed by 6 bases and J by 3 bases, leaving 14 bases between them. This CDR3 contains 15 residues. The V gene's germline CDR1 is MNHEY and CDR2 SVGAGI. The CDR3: CASSRLQGYTGELFF. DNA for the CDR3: TGTGCCAGCAGCCGTTTACAGGGTTACACCGGGGAGCTGTTTTTT.

The CDR3 loop reads CASRLLAGEEADTQYF. Written as DNA, the CDR3 is TGTGCCAGCAGGTTGCTAGCGGGAGAGGAGGCAGATACGCAGTATTTT. The chain employs TRBV9 and TRBJ2-3; TRBD2 matches 10 bases. CDR1 and CDR2 from the germline V gene are SGDLS and YYNGEE. V gave up 5 bases and J gave up 4 bases; unmatched junction bases: 10. CDR3 length: 16 amino acids.

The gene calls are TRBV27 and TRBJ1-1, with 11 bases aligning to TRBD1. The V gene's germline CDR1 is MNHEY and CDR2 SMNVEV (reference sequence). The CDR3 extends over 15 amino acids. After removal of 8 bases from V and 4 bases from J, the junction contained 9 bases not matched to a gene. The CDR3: CASSWPGQGVTEAFF. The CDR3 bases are TGTGCCAGCTCTTGGCCGGGACAGGGGGTCACTGAAGCTTTCTTT.

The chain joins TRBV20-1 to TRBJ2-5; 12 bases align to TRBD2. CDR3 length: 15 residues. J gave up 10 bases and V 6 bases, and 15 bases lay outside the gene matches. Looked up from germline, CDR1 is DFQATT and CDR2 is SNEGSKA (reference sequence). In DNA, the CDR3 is TGCAGTGCCATCCTCTGGAGGACTAGCGGGGTTTTCCAGTACTTC. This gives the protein CSAILWRTSGVFQYF.

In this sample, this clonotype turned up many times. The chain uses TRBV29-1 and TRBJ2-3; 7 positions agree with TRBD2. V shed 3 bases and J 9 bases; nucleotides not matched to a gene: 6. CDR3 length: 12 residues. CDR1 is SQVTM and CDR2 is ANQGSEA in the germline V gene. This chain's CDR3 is CSVETSRVTQYF. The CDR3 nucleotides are TGCAGCGTTGAGACTAGCCGCGTCACGCAGTATTTT.

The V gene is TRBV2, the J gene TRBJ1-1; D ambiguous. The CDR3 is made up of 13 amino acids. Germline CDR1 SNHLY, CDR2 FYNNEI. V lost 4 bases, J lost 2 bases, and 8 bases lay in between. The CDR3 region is CASSAGYNTEAFF. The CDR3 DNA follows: TGTGCCAGCAGTGCGGGGTATAACACTGAAGCTTTCTTT.

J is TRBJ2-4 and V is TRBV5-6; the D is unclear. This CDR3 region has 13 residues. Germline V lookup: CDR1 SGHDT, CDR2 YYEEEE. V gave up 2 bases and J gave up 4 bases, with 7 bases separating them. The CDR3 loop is CASSFGQKNIQYF. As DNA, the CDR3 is TGTGCCAGCAGCTTCGGCCAGAAAAACATTCAGTACTTC.